This section outlines one TCR beta chain sequence together with its context. These data come from a study of blood T cell repertoires in COVID-19. The CDR3 has 17 residues. Trimming pared 2 bases from V and 1 base from J, leaving 18 bases between. Germline-derived CDR1 and CDR2 are MNHEY and SVGEGT. Measured with immunoSEQ multiplex PCR; TCRdb has only the in-frame clones, and not every one. The sample contains fewer than 55,000 clones, nearly 90% of which appear only once. The chain joins TRBV6-2 or TRBV6-3 to TRBJ2-7; possibly TRBD1 for D (6 bases). The receptor comes from an elderly man with active or convalescent COVID-19. Sequenced sample: peripheral blood. Here the CDR3 DNA reads TGTGCCAGCAGTTACGCCAGGGGCACCTACGCATCCTACGAGCAGTACTTC. Translation: CASSYARGTYASYEQYF.